The text below deals with one TCR beta chain. Its antigen is undetermined. Germline is not matched at one junction end, which may reflect a read error. These data belong to a study of T cell repertoires in cytomegalovirus infection. As for the study in general: In public TCR beta signatures, there were indications of both CMV infection and matching HLA type.

One entry per CDR3 protein, called by TCRdb with MiXCR from the reads. The data contain more than 650,000 distinct CDR3 sequences, approximately 40% of them seen just once; the ten biggest clones take up around 3%. Broader study findings: CMV-specific TCR beta clonotypes restricted by HLA-C dominated the ex vivo response.

This sequence originates from a human donor in good health (CMV status not recorded). Some clones in this sample may be carry-over from other donors' samples. The sequenced material came from PBMCs.

The CDR3 here is CATSSRDRGLAKNIPYF. Written as DNA, the CDR3 is TGTGCCACCAGCAGTCGGGACAGGGGGTTAGCCAAAAACATTCCGTACTTC. This chain uses TRBV15 with TRBJ2-4; the match to TRBD1 covers 11 bases. This CDR3 has 17 amino acids. Per the germline V gene, CDR1 is LNHNV and CDR2 is YYDKDF (reference sequence).